This T cell receptor beta chain was identified in a study of T-cell reconstitution after alpha-beta-depleted transplantation in children. V trimming: 0 bases; J trimming: 8 bases; junction bases outside the gene matches: 16. Germline CDR1 reads DFQATT; CDR2 reads SNEGSKA (reference sequence). The CDR3 runs 17 residues. A TCRbeta library incorporating unique molecular identifiers was prepared. MiXCR, run by TCRdb on the PCR reads, gives a single entry per CDR3 protein. The sample comprises about 540,000 distinct CDR3 sequences, roughly 18% of which are singletons, and 3% to 4% rests with the top ten. This chain connects TRBV20-1 to TRBJ2-1, with 7 bases identical to TRBD2. The sample here was PBMCs from the stem cell graft donor, taken from the stem cell graft. The sequence was obtained from a human donor who donated a stem cell graft to a child with acute lymphoblastic leukemia. The CDR3 reads CSARDVNRAGSGDEQFF. CDR3 DNA sequence: TGCAGTGCTAGAGATGTAAACCGAGCGGGGTCGGGGGATGAGCAGTTCTTC.